This TCR beta chain was obtained from a study of tumor-infiltrating lymphocytes in primary liver carcinoma. This clonotype was counted once. A constant-region primer served to make TCR beta cDNA from about 0.5 ug total RNA. Slightly modified ARM-PCR, run as three nested multiplex PCR rounds, produced the TCR beta libraries. TCRdb re-called the multiplex PCR reads through MiXCR, storing one row per CDR3 protein. The sample comprises some 180,000 distinct CDR3 sequences, over 45% of which are singletons, and 72% rests with the top ten. It was unsorted whole blood that yielded blood RNA, and germline DNA was also extracted. Sequencing was done on a sample of peripheral blood. The origin of this receptor is a man aged 35-49 years with primary liver carcinoma and hepatitis B virus infection.

CDR3 nucleotides: TGTGCCAGCAGCATGAACATCAGACTAGCCATGGGTGAGCAGTTCTTC. It yields the protein CASSMNIRLAMGEQFF. The rearrangement uses TRBV11-2 and TRBJ2-1; 7 bases are a match to TRBD2. With V trimmed by 5 bases and J by 9 bases, 16 bases remained unmatched. The CDR3 consists of 16 residues. CDR1 and CDR2 from the germline V gene are SGHAT and FQNNGV.